The clone carrying this T cell receptor (beta chain) was counted at least ten times. Antigen: not known. Per the authors' pipeline: In papillary thyroid cancer, a distant-metastasis classifier was built using CDR3 differences across clinicopathological groups. TCRdb reassembled clones from the PCR reads with MiXCR. These V and J calls derive from TCRdb rather than the authors' analysis. The sample lists fewer than 25,000 clones; roughly 18% were seen once. This sample stems from a study of metastatic and nonmetastatic thyroid tumors. Study-level background: For malignant and benign thyroid patients, tumor or nodule tissue and blood were the sources whose repertoires were compared. Study-level findings and limits: It was reportedly found that TCR beta diversity was significantly higher in malignant thyroid tumors than in benign nodules, a difference seen in both blood and tumor samples.

Not a single patient had been given any form of treatment at any point before undergoing thyroid surgery. V lost 7 bases, J lost 0 bases, and 13 bases lay in between. The CDR3 has 14 residues. Per germline, CDR1 DFQATT and CDR2 SNEGSKA (reference sequence). The V gene is TRBV20-1, the J gene TRBJ1-5; D gene ambiguous. Sample: adjacent normal tissue. This clonotype originated in a male donor with papillary thyroid cancer or a benign thyroid nodule (not recorded which). Some clones in this sample may be carry-over from other donors' samples. The CDR3 spells CSVSTGNSNQPQHF. In DNA, the CDR3 is TGCAGTGTAAGCACGGGAAATAGCAATCAGCCCCAGCATTTT.